The 9 T cell receptor beta chains presented below share a single source sample, sequenced in a study of identical twins. MiXCR, run by TCRdb on the 5' RACE reads, gives a single entry per CDR3 protein. This table holds a few hundred thousand distinct CDR3 sequences, around an eighth found once. This same sample was also part of a study on yellow fever vaccine responses in identical twins.

The source material was CD4+ T cells sorted from blood. The receptors stem from a young woman in good health.

A few counts support this clonotype. The chain uses TRBV7-9 and TRBJ1-1, with 7 bases lining up with TRBD1. The CDR3 extends over 14 amino acids. Germline assignment: CDR1 SEHNR and CDR2 FQNEAQ (reference sequence). With V trimmed by 4 bases and J by 1 base, 3 bases remained unmatched. The CDR3 protein is CASSSTGTNTEAFF. The DNA of the CDR3 is TGTGCCAGCAGCTCGACAGGGACGAACACTGAAGCTTTCTTT.

CDR3 residues: CASSLLGVYNEQFF. The CDR3 DNA reads as TGTGCCAGCAGTTTATTGGGCGTATACAATGAGCAGTTCTTC. J is TRBJ2-1 and V is TRBV27; D is ambiguous. Per the germline V gene, CDR1 is MNHEY and CDR2 is SMNVEV (reference sequence). The CDR3 consists of 14 residues. With 1 base removed from V and 4 bases from J, the gap between germline ends came to 8 bases.

V usage is TRBV20-1 and J usage is TRBJ2-3; tentative D call: TRBD1 (5 bases). The germline gives CDR1 DFQATT, CDR2 SNEGSKA (reference sequence). Trimming stripped 0 bases from V and 7 bases from J, with 17 bases between. The CDR3 totals 15 residues. The DNA for the CDR3 is TGCAGTGCTAGAGATCAGGTCCTAGGGGTCAATACGCAGTATTTT. This encodes CSARDQVLGVNTQYF.

This clonotype was picked up a small number of times. This chain links TRBV20-1 with TRBJ2-5, with TRBD2 matching over 9 bases. Germline loops: CDR1 DFQATT, CDR2 SNEGSKA (reference sequence). V dropped 0 bases and J dropped 4; count of bases not matched to a gene: 9. The CDR3 has 16 residues. CDR3 nucleotides: TGCAGTGCTAGAGATCAACGCGGGAGGGCCCCAGAGACCCAGTACTTC. Its protein product is CSARDQRGRAPETQYF.

V usage is TRBV2 and J usage is TRBJ2-3, with 10 bases fitting TRBD2. The V segment lost 5 bases and the J segment 4 bases; nucleotides outside the gene matches: 3. Germline V gene lookup returns CDR1 SNHLY and CDR2 FYNNEI. This CDR3 spans 14 amino acids. The CDR3 is CASSSGGAPDTQYF. DNA for the CDR3: TGTGCCAGCAGTAGCGGGGGGGCCCCAGATACGCAGTATTTT.

The genes are TRBV20-1 and TRBJ1-3; D not resolved. CDR3 length: 11 amino acids. Germline V gives CDR1 DFQATT, CDR2 SNEGSKA (reference sequence). V was shortened by 3 bases and J by 7 bases, with 7 bases between the two germline ends. CDR3 coding DNA: TGCAGTGCTAGGGACGTTAACACCATATATTTT. Protein product: CSARDVNTIYF.

The DNA for the CDR3 is TGTGCCAGCAGTTTATGGGGGGCTCGCAATCAGCCCCAGCATTTT. It codes for CASSLWGARNQPQHF. The V call is TRBV28, the J call TRBJ1-5, with a tentative D call TRBD1 (6 bases). Germline CDR1 is MDHEN and CDR2 is SYDVKM. Trimming took off 0 bases at V and 2 bases at J, with 8 bases between the two ends. This CDR3 has 15 amino acids.

This clonotype was counted a few times. The chain has TRBV12-3 or TRBV12-4 and TRBJ2-7; 8 positions agree with TRBD2. Trimming took 5 bases from V and 6 from J; bases not matched to a gene: 12. CDR3 length: 15 residues. CDR3 nucleotides: TGTGCCAGCAGTAAGGGTAGCGGGGCTGCCCGCGAGCAGTACTTC. Its translation is CASSKGSGAAREQYF.

A few counts support this clonotype. Here the CDR3 DNA reads TGTGCCATCAGTGAGACAGGATACACCATATATTTT. Its protein product is CAISETGYTIYF. The chain uses TRBV10-3 and TRBJ1-3; D might be TRBD1 (5 bases). Trimming removed 2 bases from V and 8 bases from J, with 7 bases in between. The CDR3 totals 12 residues. The germline CDR1 and CDR2 sequences are ENHRY and SYGVKD.